This TCR beta chain was observed in a study of cytomegalovirus exposure and HLA in healthy donors. Study-level information: An earlier analysis identified approximately 110 million unique TCR beta sequences in about 180 million T cells. Broader study findings: Reportedly, cytomegalovirus status was diagnosed with high sensitivity and specificity. Under in vitro conditions, three CMV-associated chains were confirmed as specific for CMV antigens.

V lost 6 bases and J lost 4; bases outside the gene matches: 11. Germline V gene lookup returns CDR1 LNHDA and CDR2 SQIVND (reference sequence). The CDR3 loop spans 16 amino acids. To note about this clone: What it binds is unknown.

60 Vbeta and 13 Jbeta primers were used in PCR. The method was immunoSEQ multiplex PCR; TCRdb's version includes in-frame clones alone and lacks a portion of them. The sample lists hundreds of thousands of clones; more than 60% were seen once. J is TRBJ1-4 and V is TRBV19; 7 bases fit TRBD1. This receptor was taken from a woman aged 30 to 39 in good health and CMV-seronegative. The sequenced sample consisted of PBMCs. The CDR3 DNA reads TGTGCCAGTAGCTCCGGACAGGTACGGGGTAATGAAAAACTGTTTTTT. Protein: CASSSGQVRGNEKLFF. The variable domain in full, completed from reference TRBV19 and TRBJ1-4, reads DGGITQSPKYLFRKEGQNVTLSCEQNLNHDAMYWYRQDPGQGLRLIYYSQIVNDFQKGDIAEGYSVSREKKESFPLTVTSAQKNPTAFYLCASSSGQVRGNEKLFFGSGTQLSVL.